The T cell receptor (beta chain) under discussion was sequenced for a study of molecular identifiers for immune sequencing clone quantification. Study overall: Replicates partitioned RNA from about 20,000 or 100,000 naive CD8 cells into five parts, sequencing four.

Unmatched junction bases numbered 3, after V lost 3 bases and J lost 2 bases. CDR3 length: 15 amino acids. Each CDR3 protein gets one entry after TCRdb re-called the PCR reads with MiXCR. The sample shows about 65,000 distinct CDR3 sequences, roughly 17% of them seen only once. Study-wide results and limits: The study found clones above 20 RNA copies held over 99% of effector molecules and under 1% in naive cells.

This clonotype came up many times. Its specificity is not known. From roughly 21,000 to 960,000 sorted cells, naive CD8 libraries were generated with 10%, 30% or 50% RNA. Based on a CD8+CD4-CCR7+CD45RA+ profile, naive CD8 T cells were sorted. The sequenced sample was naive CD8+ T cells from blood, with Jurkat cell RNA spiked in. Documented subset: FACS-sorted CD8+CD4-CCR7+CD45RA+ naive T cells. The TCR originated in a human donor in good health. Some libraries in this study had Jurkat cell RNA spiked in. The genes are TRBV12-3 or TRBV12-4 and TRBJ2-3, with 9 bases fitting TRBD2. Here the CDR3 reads CASSFLAGLTDTQYF. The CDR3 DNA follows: TGTGCCAGCAGTTTCCTAGCGGGACTCACAGATACGCAGTATTTT.